Each of the 25 T cell receptor beta chains below was sequenced from the same sample in a study of T-cell reconstitution after alpha-beta-depleted transplantation in children. Library preparation (for TCRbeta) was performed with unique molecular identifiers. TCRdb passed the PCR reads through MiXCR, listing each CDR3 protein once. The sample holds 350,000 to 450,000 distinct CDR3 sequences, about a fifth seen once. Sequencing used PBMCs from the stem cell graft donor, obtained from the stem cell graft. The receptor source for this set is a human donor who donated a stem cell graft to a child with acute myeloid leukemia.

V usage is TRBV20-1 and J usage is TRBJ2-5; 9 bases map to TRBD2. Germline V lookup: CDR1 DFQATT, CDR2 SNEGSKA (reference sequence). The CDR3 sequence is 14 residues long. Trimming at V came to 5 bases and at J to 4 bases, leaving 8 bases not matched to a gene. CDR3: CSASGLARGETQYF. Here the CDR3 DNA reads TGCAGTGCTTCGGGACTAGCAAGGGGAGAGACCCAGTACTTC.

V gene TRBV15 combines with J gene TRBJ2-5, with D uncertain. CDR3 length equals 13 residues. CDR1 and CDR2 (germline): LNHNV, YYDKDF (reference sequence). V was trimmed by 0 bases and J by 5 bases, leaving 7 bases between them. Here the CDR3 DNA reads TGTGCCACCAGCAGAGATGTAAGGGAGACCCAGTACTTC. It yields the protein CATSRDVRETQYF.

This clonotype was seen a handful of times. The J gene is TRBJ1-5, the V gene TRBV28, with TRBD1 as a possible D gene (5 bases). The V gene lost 3 bases and the J gene lost 3 bases, with 12 bases spanning the gap. There are 15 residues in the CDR3. Germline loops: CDR1 MDHEN, CDR2 SYDVKM. As DNA, the CDR3 is TGTGCCAGCAGTTTCGCGGCAGGGAACAATCAGCCCCAGCATTTT. Amino acid sequence: CASSFAAGNNQPQHF.

The table lists this clonotype with a few counts. The chain recombines TRBV9 with TRBJ2-6; D is uncertain. CDR3 size: 15 residues. From germline, CDR1 is SGDLS and CDR2 YYNGEE. Trimming pared 4 bases from V and 0 bases from J, leaving 8 bases between. The CDR3 spells CASSPQLSGANVLTF. Here the CDR3 DNA reads TGTGCCAGCAGCCCGCAACTCTCTGGGGCCAACGTCCTGACTTTC.

The chain joins TRBV27 to TRBJ2-1, with 8 bases fitting TRBD2. The CDR3 has 18 amino acids. V dropped 0 bases and J dropped 9; count of bases not matched to a gene: 16. Per the germline V gene, CDR1 is MNHEY and CDR2 is SMNVEV (reference sequence). The CDR3 sequence: CASSLSGFAAGVIGEQFF. CDR3 nucleotide sequence: TGTGCCAGCAGTTTATCGGGATTTGCAGCGGGGGTGATCGGTGAGCAGTTCTTC.

This clonotype was detected only a few times. V is TRBV4-2 and J is TRBJ2-3, with 9 nucleotides matching TRBD2. The junction had 4 bases not matched to a gene; V was cut back by 4 bases and J by 2 bases. The CDR3 length is 15 residues. Germline V gene sequence: CDR1 LGHNA, CDR2 YNFKEQ. Here the CDR3 DNA reads TGTGCCAGCAGCCGTCAGCGGGAGGTCACAGATACGCAGTATTTT. Translating gives CASSRQREVTDTQYF.

In its sample, this clonotype was seen a few times. The chain combines TRBV28 with TRBJ2-1, with a weak D call TRBD2 (5 bases). The CDR3 is 12 amino acids. CDR1 and CDR2 from the germline V gene are MDHEN and SYDVKM. V lost 7 bases and J 7 bases, leaving 11 bases between the germline ends. The CDR3 coding sequence is TGTGCCAGCAAGCTAGCACCAAATGAGCAGTTCTTC. Translated: CASKLAPNEQFF.

This clonotype has ten or more counts. The CDR3 region is CASRRDSLSSYEQYF. CDR3 coding DNA: TGTGCCAGCAGGCGCGACAGCTTAAGCTCCTACGAGCAGTACTTC. This chain links TRBV12-3 or TRBV12-4 with TRBJ2-7; possible D gene TRBD1, 5 bases. This CDR3 spans 15 amino acids. V lost 6 bases, J lost 0 bases, and 15 bases lay in between.

In this sample, this clonotype turned up many times. V and J are TRBV20-1 and TRBJ2-3, with D perhaps matching TRBD2 (5 bases). This CDR3 region has 11 residues. Germline loops: CDR1 DFQATT, CDR2 SNEGSKA (reference sequence). V lost 4 bases and J lost 6, with 8 bases in between. CDR3 nucleotide sequence: TGCAGTGCTAATGGGGAGGATACGCAGTATTTT. Translating it yields CSANGEDTQYF.

This clonotype was observed many times. V is TRBV12-3 or TRBV12-4 and J is TRBJ2-1; 10 bases are shared with TRBD2. J was trimmed by 4 bases and V by 5 bases; bases with no gene match: 5. The CDR3 has 15 residues. CDR3 nucleotides: TGTGCCAGCAGTCCCGGACTAGCGGTGTACAATGAGCAGTTCTTC. As protein: CASSPGLAVYNEQFF.

The J gene is TRBJ1-1, the V gene TRBV28; D may be TRBD1 (6 bases). CDR1 MDHEN and CDR2 SYDVKM come from the germline V gene. This CDR3 spans 13 amino acids. V lost 4 bases and J 6 bases, leaving 12 bases between the germline ends. The chain's CDR3 is CASSSPRGAEAFF. CDR3 coding DNA: TGTGCCAGCAGTTCCCCCAGGGGCGCTGAAGCTTTCTTT.

This clonotype was seen more than once but under ten times. The chain couples TRBV6-5 to TRBJ2-3; D is uncertain. Germline values: CDR1 MNHEY, CDR2 SVGAGI. Deletions cut 2 bases from V and 2 bases from J, with 5 bases between. The CDR3 has 13 residues. This CDR3 reads CASSYHSTDTQYF. CDR3 nucleotides: TGTGCCAGCAGTTACCATTCCACAGATACGCAGTATTTT.

The genes are TRBV20-1 and TRBJ2-1; 14 positions match TRBD2. Trimming cost V 1 base and J 9 bases; bases outside gene matches: 11. The CDR3 loop spans 17 amino acids. Germline V lookup: CDR1 DFQATT, CDR2 SNEGSKA (reference sequence). CDR3 sequence reads: CSARGLAGGVRRREQFF. The CDR3, as DNA: TGCAGTGCTAGAGGACTAGCGGGAGGGGTCCGGAGACGTGAGCAGTTCTTC.

This clonotype came up a few times. This chain links TRBV12-3 or TRBV12-4 with TRBJ2-7; 13 nucleotides align to TRBD2. J lost 5 bases, V lost 6 bases, and 7 bases had no gene match. The CDR3 totals 15 residues. The CDR3 DNA follows: TGTGCCAGCAGCACCGGACTAGCGGGAGTCCACGAGCAGTACTTC. This encodes CASSTGLAGVHEQYF.

The chain employs TRBV5-1 and TRBJ2-7; maybe TRBD1 (6 bases). The CDR3 sequence is 16 residues long. Trimming cost V 4 bases and J 2 bases, with 19 bases left between them. Germline V gives CDR1 SGHRS, CDR2 YFSETQ. The CDR3 DNA reads as TGCGCCAGCAGCAACCAACGAACAGGGTTGACCTACGAGCAGTACTTC. Translating gives CASSNQRTGLTYEQYF.

This clonotype was seen a few times. The J gene is TRBJ2-3, the V gene TRBV7-8; D is undetermined. Germline CDR1 reads SGHVS; CDR2 reads FQNEAQ. CDR3 length equals 12 residues. The V end lost 5 bases, the J end lost 6 bases, and 9 bases lay between the germline ends. CDR3 sequence reads: CASSRPTDTQYF. CDR3 coding DNA: TGTGCCAGCAGCAGGCCCACGGATACGCAGTATTTT.

This clonotype was observed many times. V gene TRBV7-6 combines with J gene TRBJ2-1, with 12 positions matching TRBD2. The junction had 4 bases not matched to a gene; V was cut back by 5 bases and J by 5 bases. Germline CDR1 SGHVS, CDR2 FNYEAQ. This CDR3 has 15 residues. The CDR3 DNA is TGTGCCAGCAGCCCTAGCGGGAGGGCGGACAATGAGCAGTTCTTC. As protein: CASSPSGRADNEQFF.

This clonotype was detected many times. The chain has TRBV29-1 and TRBJ2-1, with D tentatively TRBD1 (5 bases). This CDR3 spans 16 amino acids. The V end lost 0 bases, the J end lost 2 bases, and 14 bases lay between the germline ends. Germline CDR1 SQVTM, CDR2 ANQGSEA. CDR3 DNA sequence: TGCAGCGTTGAAGATCTAGGACATAACGCCTACAATGAGCAGTTCTTC. This codes for CSVEDLGHNAYNEQFF.

This clonotype was seen a handful of times. CDR3 sequence reads: CASSLPSGSYEQYF. CDR3 in DNA: TGTGCCAGCAGCTTACCTAGCGGGAGTTACGAGCAGTACTTC. The genes are TRBV7-2 and TRBJ2-7, with 10 bases lining up with TRBD2. V lost 2 bases to trimming and J lost 4 bases; unmatched junction nucleotides: 2. CDR3 length: 14 residues. The germline CDR1 and CDR2 sequences are SGHTA and FQGNSA.

The chain recombines TRBV28 with TRBJ2-5; the match to TRBD2 covers 11 bases. Trimming at V came to 4 bases and at J to 4 bases, leaving 17 bases not matched to a gene. The length of the CDR3 is 19 residues. Germline V lookup: CDR1 MDHEN, CDR2 SYDVKM. CDR3 amino acids: CASSSTKITSGRSRETQYF. CDR3 DNA: TGTGCCAGCAGTTCAACGAAAATAACTAGCGGGAGATCTCGAGAGACCCAGTACTTC.

This chain joins TRBV6-5 and TRBJ2-5, with unresolved D. Trimming stripped 0 bases from V and 1 base from J, with 9 bases between. Germline lookup yields CDR1 MNHEY and CDR2 SVGAGI. The CDR3 covers 15 residues. As DNA, the CDR3 is TGTGCCAGCAGTTACTCGATCAGGATCCAAGAGACCCAGTACTTC. It encodes CASSYSIRIQETQYF.

This clonotype was counted many times. V and J are TRBV20-1 and TRBJ2-3; 8 bases line up with TRBD2. With 1 base clipped from V and 5 bases from J, the junction kept 5 bases outside the gene matches. The CDR3 runs to 14 residues. Per germline, CDR1 DFQATT and CDR2 SNEGSKA (reference sequence). This CDR3 reads CSARAGGPGDTQYF. The CDR3 coding sequence is TGCAGTGCTAGAGCGGGAGGGCCGGGAGATACGCAGTATTTT.

This clonotype turned up a few times. V is TRBV25-1 and J is TRBJ2-1, with 8 bases fitting TRBD2. The CDR3 sequence is 14 residues long. Germline trimming cut 4 bases from V and 6 bases from J; bases unmatched to any gene: 5. Germline assignment: CDR1 MGHDK and CDR2 SYGVNS. The CDR3 nucleotides are TGTGCCAGCAGTGGGACTAGCTTCCTCAATGAGCAGTTCTTC. Encoded protein: CASSGTSFLNEQFF.

This clonotype was seen more than once but under ten times. The rearrangement uses TRBV12-3 or TRBV12-4 and TRBJ2-7; 7 bases are a match to TRBD2. V was pared by 5 bases and J by 1 base, with 8 bases of the junction left unmatched. This CDR3 has 15 residues. The CDR3: CASSLNQRGSYEQYF. The CDR3 DNA sequence: TGTGCCAGCAGTCTCAACCAGCGGGGATCCTACGAGCAGTACTTC.

As regards this clonotype: One base away lies a much larger clone, so this may be a sequencing read error. This sequence joins TRBV20-1 and TRBJ2-1; D may be TRBD1 (5 bases). The CDR3 contains 17 residues. The germline V gene has CDR1 DFQATT and CDR2 SNEGSKA (reference sequence). CDR3: CCARASFGAGGYNEQFF. Written as DNA, the CDR3 is TGCTGTGCTAGAGCTTCGTTTGGGGCAGGTGGTTACAATGAGCAGTTCTTC.